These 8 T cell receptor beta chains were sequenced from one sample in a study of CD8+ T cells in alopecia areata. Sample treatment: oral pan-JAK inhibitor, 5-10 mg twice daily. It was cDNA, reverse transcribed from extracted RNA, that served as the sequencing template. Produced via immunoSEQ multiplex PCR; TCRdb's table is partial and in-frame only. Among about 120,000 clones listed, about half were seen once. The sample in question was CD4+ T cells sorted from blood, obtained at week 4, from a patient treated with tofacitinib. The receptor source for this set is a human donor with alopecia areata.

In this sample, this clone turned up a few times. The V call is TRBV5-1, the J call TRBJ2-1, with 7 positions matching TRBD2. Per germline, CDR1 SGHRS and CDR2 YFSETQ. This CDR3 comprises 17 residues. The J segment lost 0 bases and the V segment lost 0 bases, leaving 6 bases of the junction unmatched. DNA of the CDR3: TGCGCCAGCAGCTTGGCAAGCGGGGCCAGCTCCTACAATGAGCAGTTCTTC. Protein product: CASSLASGASSYNEQFF.

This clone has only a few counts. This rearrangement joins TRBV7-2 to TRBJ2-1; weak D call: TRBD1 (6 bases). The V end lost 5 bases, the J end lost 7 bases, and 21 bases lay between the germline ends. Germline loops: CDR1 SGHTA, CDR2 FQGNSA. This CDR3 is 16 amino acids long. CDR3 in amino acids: CASSPGGGRQSNEQFF. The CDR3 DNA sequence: TGTGCCAGCAGCCCCGGTGGGGGCCGCCAGTCAAATGAGCAGTTCTTC.

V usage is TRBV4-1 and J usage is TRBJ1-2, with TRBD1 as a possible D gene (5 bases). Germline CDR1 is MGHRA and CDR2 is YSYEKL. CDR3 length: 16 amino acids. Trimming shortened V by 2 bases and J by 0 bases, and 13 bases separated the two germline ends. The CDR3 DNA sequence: TGCGCCAGCAGCCAAACCGGGACTAGGGCTAACTATGGCTACACCTTC. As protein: CASSQTGTRANYGYTF.

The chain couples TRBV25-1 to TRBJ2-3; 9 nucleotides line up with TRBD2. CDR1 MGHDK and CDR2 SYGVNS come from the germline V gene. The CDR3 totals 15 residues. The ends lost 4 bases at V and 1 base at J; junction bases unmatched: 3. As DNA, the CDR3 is TGTGCCAGCAGTGTGACTAGCGGAGGCACAGATACGCAGTATTTT. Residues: CASSVTSGGTDTQYF.

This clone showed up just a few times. The CDR3 region has the DNA TGTGCCAGCAGCTTAGGACAGGGGAAGAACTCTGGGGCCAACGTCCTGACTTTC. This encodes CASSLGQGKNSGANVLTF. The chain carries TRBV7-9 and TRBJ2-6; 8 bases are shared with TRBD1. CDR1 SEHNR and CDR2 FQNEAQ come from the germline V gene (reference sequence). V shed 1 base and J 0 bases; nucleotides not matched to a gene: 5. The CDR3 is 18 amino acids.

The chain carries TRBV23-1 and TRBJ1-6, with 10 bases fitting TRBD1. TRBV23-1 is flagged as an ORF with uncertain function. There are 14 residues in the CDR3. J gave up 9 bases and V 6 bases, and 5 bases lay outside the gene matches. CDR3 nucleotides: TGCGCCAGCAGCGGAAGGACAGGGGGTTCACCCCTCCACTTT. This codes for CASSGRTGGSPLHF.

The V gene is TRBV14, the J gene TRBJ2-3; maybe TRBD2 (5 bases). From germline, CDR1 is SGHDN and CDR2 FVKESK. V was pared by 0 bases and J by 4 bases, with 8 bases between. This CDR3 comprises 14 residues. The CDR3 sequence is CASSQDLRADTQYF. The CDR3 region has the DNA TGTGCCAGCAGCCAAGATCTGAGGGCAGATACGCAGTATTTT. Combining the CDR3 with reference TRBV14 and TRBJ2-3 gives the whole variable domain EAGVTQFPSHSVIEKGQTVTLRCDPISGHDNLYWYRRVMGKEIKFLLHFVKESKQDESGMPNNRFLAERTGGTYSTLKVQPAELEDSGVYFCASSQDLRADTQYFGPGTRLTVL.

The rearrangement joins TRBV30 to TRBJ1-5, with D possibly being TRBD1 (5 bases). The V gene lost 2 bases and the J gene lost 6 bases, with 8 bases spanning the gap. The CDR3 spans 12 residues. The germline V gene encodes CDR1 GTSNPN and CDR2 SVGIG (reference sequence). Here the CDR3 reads CAWSRGAQPQHF. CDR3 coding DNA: TGTGCCTGGAGTCGAGGGGCTCAGCCCCAGCATTTT.